This TCR beta chain was identified in a study of cytomegalovirus exposure and HLA in healthy donors. Study context: Findings of an earlier analysis included 90 million to 120 million unique TCR beta sequences from 190 million or so T cells.

Healthy bone marrow donors made up the donor group. Donors sampled were nominally healthy, though unrecorded immune exposures were likely. PCR involved 60 Vbeta and 13 Jbeta primers. The repertoire was sequenced with immunoSEQ multiplex PCR; TCRdb's copy has only in-frame clones and lacks some. The table shows fewer than 200,000 clones, with roughly 80% occurring only once. From germline, CDR1 is MNHEY and CDR2 SVGAGI. The CDR3 sequence is 13 residues long. The junction had 6 bases not matched to a gene; V was cut back by 7 bases and J by 4 bases. The chain is built from TRBV6-5 and TRBJ2-5; 7 bases are a match to TRBD1. This TCR came from a man aged 30 to 45 in good health and CMV-seropositive. The sequencing sample was made of PBMCs. CDR3 DNA: TGTGCCAGCATGAGACAGGGTATAGAGACCCAGTACTTC. It translates to CASMRQGIETQYF.